This TCR beta chain was sequenced in a study of blood T cell repertoires in COVID-19. The overall study: Acute and convalescent COVID-19 specimens originated in the United States, Italy and Spain. Sources were T cells, B-cell-depleted T cells, or PBMCs; the material itself was cDNA or gDNA.

Data came from immunoSEQ multiplex PCR; TCRdb stores just in-frame clones and leaves some out. The data show a few hundred thousand clones, 86% seen once. Germline CDR1 MDHEN, CDR2 SYDVKM. V shed 3 bases and J shed 9 bases, with 15 bases lying between them. This CDR3 spans 15 amino acids. The receptor was derived from a woman aged 25 to 39 with active or convalescent COVID-19. The chain uses TRBV28 and TRBJ1-6; TRBD1 might be the D (5 bases). Sequencing was carried out using peripheral blood. CDR3 sequence reads: CASSLGPRFGSPLHF. As DNA, the CDR3 is TGTGCCAGCAGTTTGGGGCCCCGATTCGGTTCACCCCTCCACTTT.